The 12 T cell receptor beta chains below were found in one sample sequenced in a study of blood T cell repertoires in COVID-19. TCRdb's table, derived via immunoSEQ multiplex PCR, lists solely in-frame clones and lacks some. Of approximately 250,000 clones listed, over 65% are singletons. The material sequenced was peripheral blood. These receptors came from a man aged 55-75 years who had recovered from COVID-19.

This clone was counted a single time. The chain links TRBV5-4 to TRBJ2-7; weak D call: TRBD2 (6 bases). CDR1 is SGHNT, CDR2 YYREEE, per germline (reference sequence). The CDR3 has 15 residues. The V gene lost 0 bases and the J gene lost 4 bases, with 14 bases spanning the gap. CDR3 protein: CASSLEWTGDYEQYF. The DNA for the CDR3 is TGTGCCAGCAGCTTGGAGTGGACGGGGGATTACGAGCAGTACTTC.

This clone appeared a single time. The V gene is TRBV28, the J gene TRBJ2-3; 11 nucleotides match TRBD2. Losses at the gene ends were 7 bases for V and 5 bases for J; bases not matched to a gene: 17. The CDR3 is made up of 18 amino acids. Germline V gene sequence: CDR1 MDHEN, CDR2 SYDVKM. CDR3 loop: CASTSRGSGGALLDTQYF. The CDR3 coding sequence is TGTGCCAGCACCTCCCGCGGTAGCGGGGGGGCCCTTCTAGATACGCAGTATTTT.

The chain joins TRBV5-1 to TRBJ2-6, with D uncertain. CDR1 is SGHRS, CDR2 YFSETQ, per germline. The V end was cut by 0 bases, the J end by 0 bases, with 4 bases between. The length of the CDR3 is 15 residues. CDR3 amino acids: CASSLGLSGANVLTF. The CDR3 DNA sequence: TGCGCCAGCAGCTTGGGGCTCTCTGGGGCCAACGTCCTGACTTTC.

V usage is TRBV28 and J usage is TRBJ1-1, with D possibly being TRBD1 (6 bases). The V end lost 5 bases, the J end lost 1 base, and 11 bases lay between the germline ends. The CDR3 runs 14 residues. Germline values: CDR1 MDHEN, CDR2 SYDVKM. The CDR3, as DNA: TGTGCCAGCAGTCAGGGGAACAGGAACACTGAAGCTTTCTTT. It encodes CASSQGNRNTEAFF.

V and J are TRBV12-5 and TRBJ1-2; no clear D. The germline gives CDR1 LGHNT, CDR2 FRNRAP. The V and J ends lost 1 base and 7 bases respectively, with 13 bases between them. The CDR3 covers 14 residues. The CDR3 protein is CASGLGAGLGGYTF. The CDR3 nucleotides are TGTGCTAGTGGTTTGGGGGCGGGGTTGGGTGGCTACACCTTC.

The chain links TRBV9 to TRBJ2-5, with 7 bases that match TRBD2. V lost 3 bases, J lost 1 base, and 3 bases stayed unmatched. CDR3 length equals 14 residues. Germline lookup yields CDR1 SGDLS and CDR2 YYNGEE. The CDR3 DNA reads TGTGCCAGCAGCGCGGGGGGAGTCCAAGAGACCCAGTACTTC. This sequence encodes CASSAGGVQETQYF.

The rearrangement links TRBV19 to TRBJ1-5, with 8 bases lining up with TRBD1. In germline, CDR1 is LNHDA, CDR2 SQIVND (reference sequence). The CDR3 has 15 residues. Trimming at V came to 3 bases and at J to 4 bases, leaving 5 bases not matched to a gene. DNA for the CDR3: TGTGCCAGTAGTATTGGGACAGGCCAAAATCAGCCCCAGCATTTT. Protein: CASSIGTGQNQPQHF.

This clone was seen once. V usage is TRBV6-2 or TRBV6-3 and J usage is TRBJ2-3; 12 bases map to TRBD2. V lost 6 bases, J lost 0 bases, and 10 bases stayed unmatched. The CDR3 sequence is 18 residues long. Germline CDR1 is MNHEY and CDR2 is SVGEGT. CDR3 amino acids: CASSPTSGRFTSTDTQYF. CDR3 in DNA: TGTGCCAGCAGCCCTACTAGCGGGAGGTTTACGAGCACAGATACGCAGTATTTT.

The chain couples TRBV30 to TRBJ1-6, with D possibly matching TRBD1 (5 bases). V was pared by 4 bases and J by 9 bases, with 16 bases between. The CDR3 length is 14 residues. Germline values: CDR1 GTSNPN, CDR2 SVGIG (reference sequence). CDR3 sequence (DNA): TGTGCCTGGAACATCCAGACAGCTGGTTCACCCCTCCACTTT. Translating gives CAWNIQTAGSPLHF. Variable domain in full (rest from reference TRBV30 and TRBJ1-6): SQTIHQWPATLVQPVGSPLSLECTVEGTSNPNLYWYRQAAGRGLQLLFYSVGIGQISSEVPQNLSASRPQDRQFILSSKKLLLSDSGFYLCAWNIQTAGSPLHFGNGTRLTVT.

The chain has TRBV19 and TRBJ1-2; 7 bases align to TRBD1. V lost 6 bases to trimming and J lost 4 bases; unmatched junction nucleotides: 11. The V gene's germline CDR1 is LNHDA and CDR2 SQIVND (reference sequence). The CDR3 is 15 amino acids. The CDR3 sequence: CASSPQQGRSYGYTF. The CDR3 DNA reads TGTGCCAGTAGCCCCCAACAGGGGCGATCCTATGGCTACACCTTC.

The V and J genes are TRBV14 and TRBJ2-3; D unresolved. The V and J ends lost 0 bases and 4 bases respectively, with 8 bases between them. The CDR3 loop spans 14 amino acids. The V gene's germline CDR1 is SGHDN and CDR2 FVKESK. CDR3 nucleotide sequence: TGTGCCAGCAGCCAAGATCGGGTATCAGATACGCAGTATTTT. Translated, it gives CASSQDRVSDTQYF.

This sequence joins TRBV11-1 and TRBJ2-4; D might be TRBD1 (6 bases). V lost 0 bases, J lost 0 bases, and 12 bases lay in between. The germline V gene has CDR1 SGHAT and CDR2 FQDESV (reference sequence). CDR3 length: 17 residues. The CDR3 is CASSLAGAELAKNIQYF. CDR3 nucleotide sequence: TGTGCCAGCAGCTTAGCGGGGGCAGAGTTAGCCAAAAACATTCAGTACTTC.